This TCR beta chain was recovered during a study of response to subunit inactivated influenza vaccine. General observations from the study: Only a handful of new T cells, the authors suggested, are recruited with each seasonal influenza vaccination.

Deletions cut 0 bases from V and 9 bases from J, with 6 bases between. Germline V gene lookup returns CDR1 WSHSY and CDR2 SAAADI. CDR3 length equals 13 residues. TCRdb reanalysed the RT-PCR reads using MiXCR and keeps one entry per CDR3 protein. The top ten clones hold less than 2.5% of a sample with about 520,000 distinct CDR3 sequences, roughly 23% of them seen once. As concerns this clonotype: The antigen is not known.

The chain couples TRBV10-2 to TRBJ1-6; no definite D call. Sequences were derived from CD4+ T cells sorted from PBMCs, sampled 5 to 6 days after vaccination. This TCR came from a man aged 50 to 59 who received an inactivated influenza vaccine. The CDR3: CASSESRGSPLHF. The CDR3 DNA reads TGCGCCAGCAGTGAGTCCAGAGGTTCACCCCTCCACTTT.